One and the same sample provided the 15 T cell receptor beta chains below, sequenced in a study of early T cells in non-severe SARS-CoV-2 infection. MiXCR was run by TCRdb on the 5' RACE reads, yielding one entry per CDR3 protein. The sample carries some 28,000 distinct CDR3 sequences, about 5.8% recorded once. Specimen: whole blood. All receptors derive from an adult who was a healthcare worker with PCR-confirmed SARS-CoV-2 infection or an uninfected control (not recorded which).

This clonotype showed up many times. V usage is TRBV7-2 and J usage is TRBJ2-1; no clear D gene. Germline CDR1 reads SGHTA; CDR2 reads FQGNSA. The V end was cut by 5 bases, the J end by 6 bases, with 11 bases between. The CDR3 is 13 residues long. CDR3 region: CASSPVNINEQFF. As DNA, the CDR3 is TGTGCCAGCAGCCCAGTCAATATCAATGAGCAGTTCTTC.

This clonotype was seen ten or more times. In DNA form, the CDR3 reads TGTGCCAGCAGTTTGGGTACAGGGCCCACCTACGAGCAGTACTTC. Protein sequence: CASSLGTGPTYEQYF. The chain combines TRBV27 with TRBJ2-7; possible D gene TRBD1, 6 bases. V gave up 3 bases and J gave up 2 bases, with 14 bases separating them. The length of the CDR3 is 15 residues. Germline CDR1 MNHEY, CDR2 SMNVEV (reference sequence).

The sample holds many counts of this clonotype. The V gene is TRBV24-1, the J gene TRBJ2-1; unclear D gene. CDR1 KGHDR and CDR2 SFDVKD come from the germline V gene. The CDR3 sequence is 16 residues long. V dropped 3 bases and J dropped 6 bases, with 17 bases sitting between them. CDR3 residues: CATSDPASVRFNEQFF. Here the CDR3 DNA reads TGTGCCACCAGTGATCCAGCGAGTGTCCGGTTCAATGAGCAGTTCTTC.

Ten or more counts support this clonotype. The V call is TRBV27, the J call TRBJ2-1; D is unresolved. The germline V and J ends were trimmed by 5 bases and 2 bases, with 16 bases remaining between them. The CDR3 runs 16 residues. CDR1 MNHEY and CDR2 SMNVEV come from the germline V gene (reference sequence). DNA of the CDR3: TGTGCCAGCAGTCTTTCTGGGTATGGGGCCTACAATGAGCAGTTCTTC. Translation gives CASSLSGYGAYNEQFF.

The sample holds a few counts of this clonotype. The chain joins TRBV19 to TRBJ2-2; no definite D call. Between the trimmed V and J ends, which lost 6 bases and 3 bases, there was a span of 11 bases. The CDR3 has 14 residues. From germline, CDR1 is LNHDA and CDR2 SQIVND (reference sequence). The CDR3 DNA is TGTGCCAGTAGGCCCGGACGGGACACCGGGGAGCTGTTTTTT. Its protein is CASRPGRDTGELFF. Together with reference TRBV19 and TRBJ2-2, the CDR3 gives the full variable domain: DGGITQSPKYLFRKEGQNVTLSCEQNLNHDAMYWYRQDPGQGLRLIYYSQIVNDFQKGDIAEGYSVSREKKESFPLTVTSAQKNPTAFYLCASRPGRDTGELFFGEGSRLTVL.

This clonotype was seen at least ten times. CDR3 coding DNA: TGTGCCAGCCTGACCGGGACAGGGATTATTGGCTACACCTTC. Amino acids: CASLTGTGIIGYTF. The rearrangement links TRBV28 to TRBJ1-2, with 9 bases identical to TRBD1. Germline CDR1 is MDHEN and CDR2 is SYDVKM. V was clipped by 8 bases and J by 7 bases; unmatched bases: 11. The CDR3 has 14 residues.

Note on this clonotype: This may come from a read error, since a much larger clone is one base off. This chain joins TRBV2 and TRBJ2-2; tentative D call: TRBD2 (6 bases). CDR3 length equals 15 residues. CDR1 and CDR2 from the germline V gene are SNHLY and FYNNEI. The CDR3 here is CASRKGTVHTGEPFF. The CDR3 region has the DNA TGTGCCAGCAGGAAAGGGACTGTCCACACCGGGGAGCCGTTTTTT.

This clonotype turned up a few times. This sequence joins TRBV11-2 and TRBJ2-1; a weak D match, TRBD1 (6 bases). The germline CDR1 and CDR2 sequences are SGHAT and FQNNGV. CDR3 length: 11 residues. V lost 6 bases and J lost 16, with 16 bases in between. This CDR3 reads CASRRQADIFF. In DNA, the CDR3 is TGTGCCAGCAGACGACAGGCGGATATATTCTTC.

The chain joins TRBV14 to TRBJ2-2, with unresolved D. The germline V gene encodes CDR1 SGHDN and CDR2 FVKESK. Trimming took 2 bases from V and 15 from J, leaving 13 bases between them. This CDR3 region has 12 residues. The DNA of the CDR3 is TGTGCCAGCAGCCAACGTGGGGTAGTGGTGTTTTTT. Protein sequence: CASSQRGVVVFF.

This clonotype was seen repeatedly, ten times or more. This chain joins TRBV18 and TRBJ1-5; D is possibly TRBD1 (5 bases). The CDR3 has 14 residues. The V end was cut by 6 bases, the J end by 6 bases, with 15 bases between. Per germline, CDR1 KGHSH and CDR2 LQKENI. The CDR3: CASSGTDTSQPQHF. For the CDR3, the DNA is TGTGCCAGCTCCGGGACCGACACGAGTCAGCCCCAGCATTTT.

This clonotype has a count of ten or more. The chain carries TRBV10-3 and TRBJ2-1; 8 bases fit TRBD2. J lost 5 bases, V lost 10 bases, and 10 bases had no gene match. Germline CDR1 reads ENHRY; CDR2 reads SYGVKD. The CDR3 consists of 14 residues. This chain's CDR3 is CATTGLAGDNEQFF. DNA of the CDR3: TGTGCCACTACGGGGCTAGCGGGTGACAATGAGCAGTTCTTC.

This clonotype was seen more than once but under ten times. The V and J genes are TRBV7-2 and TRBJ2-4, with D unresolved. The CDR3 loop spans 11 amino acids. Germline assignment: CDR1 SGHTA and CDR2 FQGNSA. The germline V and J ends were trimmed by 3 bases and 7 bases, with 4 bases remaining between them. CDR3 coding DNA: TGTGCCAGCAGCTTCAGTAACATTCAGTACTTC. Residues: CASSFSNIQYF.

By sample share, this clonotype is medium-sized. The chain has TRBV9 and TRBJ1-1; 7 bases are shared with TRBD1. Per the germline V gene, CDR1 is SGDLS and CDR2 is YYNGEE. The CDR3 loop spans 15 amino acids. After removal of 3 bases from V and 4 bases from J, the junction contained 9 bases not matched to a gene. CDR3 in DNA: TGTGCCAGCAGCGAAAGCTACAGGGGCAGCACTGAAGCTTTCTTT. This gives the protein CASSESYRGSTEAFF.

The table lists this clonotype with many counts. This chain connects TRBV20-1 to TRBJ2-5; the match to TRBD2 covers 7 bases. The trim removed 6 bases at V and 1 base at J, leaving 8 bases unmatched. CDR3 length: 14 amino acids. CDR1 DFQATT and CDR2 SNEGSKA come from the germline V gene (reference sequence). The CDR3 coding sequence is TGCAGTGCCTCCGCGGGGGACGTCCAAGAGACCCAGTACTTC. Amino acid sequence: CSASAGDVQETQYF.

In its sample, this clonotype was seen many times. CDR3 coding DNA: TGTGCCAGCAGTCGGACAGGGGGCGGCTATGGCTACACCTTC. Amino acids: CASSRTGGGYGYTF. The gene calls are TRBV6-1 and TRBJ1-2, with 11 bases aligning to TRBD1. This CDR3 is built from 14 residues. CDR1 and CDR2 (germline): MNHNS, SASEGT. The V segment lost 5 bases and the J segment 4 bases; nucleotides outside the gene matches: 3.